These T cell receptor beta chains were read from a single sample in a study of blood T cells in healthy people across ages. From the 5' RACE reads, TCRdb called clonotypes with MiXCR, one entry per CDR3 protein. The sample records hundreds of thousands of distinct CDR3 sequences, around 21% being singletons. The sample taken for sequencing was blood. These receptors all stem from a man aged 70-80 years in good health. The CDR3 runs from the conserved cysteine through the conserved F or W. Fields, in order: clone size, D gene, J gene, V gene, CDR3 DNA, CDR3 protein. A D gene is named only where the DNA matches it firmly. A clone size is listed for some rows: how often the clone was seen (once, few, many), or a class if it is expanded.

abundance: .; d_gene: .; j_gene: TRBJ1-1; v_gene: TRBV6-5; CDR3nt: TGTGCCAGCAGTTACCCGAACGAATTAAACACTGAAGCTTTCTTT; CDR3aa: CASSYPNELNTEAFF
abundance: .; d_gene: .; j_gene: TRBJ2-2; v_gene: TRBV11-2; CDR3nt: TGTGCCAGCAGCCCGGGACATAACACCGGGGAGCTGTTTTTT; CDR3aa: CASSPGHNTGELFF
abundance: few; d_gene: .; j_gene: TRBJ2-5; v_gene: TRBV5-1; CDR3nt: TGCGCCAGCAGCTTAGGTGAGGTACTGCGGGAGACCCAGTACTTC; CDR3aa: CASSLGEVLRETQYF
abundance: .; d_gene: TRBD2; j_gene: TRBJ2-1; v_gene: TRBV5-1; CDR3nt: TGCGCCAGCAGCAAGGCCATAGCGGGAGGAGATGAGCAGTTCTTC; CDR3aa: CASSKAIAGGDEQFF
abundance: .; d_gene: .; j_gene: TRBJ2-7; v_gene: TRBV5-1; CDR3nt: TGCGCCAGCAGCTTGGCCTTAGGGGCCTCCTACGAGCAGTACTTC; CDR3aa: CASSLALGASYEQYF
abundance: .; d_gene: .; j_gene: TRBJ1-4; v_gene: TRBV12-3/TRBV12-4; CDR3nt: TGTGCCAGCAGTTTGAGTATCGATAGGGGAGACGAAAAACTGTTTTTT; CDR3aa: CASSLSIDRGDEKLFF
abundance: once; d_gene: .; j_gene: TRBJ2-3; v_gene: TRBV9; CDR3nt: TGTGCCAGCGGCGTAGGAGGGGCAGATACGCAGTATTTT; CDR3aa: CASGVGGADTQYF
abundance: few; d_gene: .; j_gene: TRBJ1-6; v_gene: TRBV30; CDR3nt: TGTGCCTGGAGAGCGTTGGGGGCCGGATCACCCCTCCACTTT; CDR3aa: CAWRALGAGSPLHF
abundance: few; d_gene: TRBD1; j_gene: TRBJ2-3; v_gene: TRBV15; CDR3nt: TGTGCCACCGGGACAGTGGAAGATACGCAGTATTTT; CDR3aa: CATGTVEDTQYF
abundance: many; d_gene: .; j_gene: TRBJ2-7; v_gene: TRBV28; CDR3nt: TGTGCCAGCTGGAGCGAGCGAACCTACGAGCAGTACTTC; CDR3aa: CASWSERTYEQYF
abundance: few; d_gene: TRBD1; j_gene: TRBJ2-2; v_gene: TRBV7-3; CDR3nt: TGTGCCAGCAGCGCGACAGGGGGCAACGATAACACCGGGGAGCTGTTTTTT; CDR3aa: CASSATGGNDNTGELFF
abundance: .; d_gene: TRBD1; j_gene: TRBJ2-7; v_gene: TRBV20-1; CDR3nt: TGCAGTGCTAGTTTGGGACAGGACTACGAGCAGTACTTC; CDR3aa: CSASLGQDYEQYF
abundance: .; d_gene: .; j_gene: TRBJ1-2; v_gene: TRBV25-1; CDR3nt: TGTGCCAGCAGTGTGGACTGGACCTATGGCTACACCTTC; CDR3aa: CASSVDWTYGYTF
abundance: few; d_gene: .; j_gene: TRBJ2-1; v_gene: TRBV6-1; CDR3nt: TGTGCCAGCAGTGAAGTAGGGAAGGGTTACAATGAGCAGTTCTTC; CDR3aa: CASSEVGKGYNEQFF
abundance: .; d_gene: .; j_gene: TRBJ1-1; v_gene: TRBV7-9; CDR3nt: TGTGCCAGCAGTGGACGGTTGAACACTGAAGCTTTCTTT; CDR3aa: CASSGRLNTEAFF
abundance: .; d_gene: .; j_gene: TRBJ1-2; v_gene: TRBV14; CDR3nt: TGTGCCAGCAGCCAAGTTCAGGGCACTGGCTACACCTTC; CDR3aa: CASSQVQGTGYTF
abundance: .; d_gene: .; j_gene: TRBJ2-3; v_gene: TRBV6-2/TRBV6-3; CDR3nt: TGTGCCAGCAGGAGGGCCTCCACAGATACGCAGTATTTT; CDR3aa: CASRRASTDTQYF
abundance: .; d_gene: TRBD2; j_gene: TRBJ2-5; v_gene: TRBV5-1; CDR3nt: TGCGCCAGCAGCGTGGGACTAGCGGGCACCCAAGGGACCCAGTACTTC; CDR3aa: CASSVGLAGTQGTQYF
abundance: many; d_gene: TRBD2; j_gene: TRBJ2-3; v_gene: TRBV7-2; CDR3nt: TGTGCCAGCAGCCAGCGGGAGCTCAGCACAGATACGCAGTATTTT; CDR3aa: CASSQRELSTDTQYF
abundance: .; d_gene: .; j_gene: TRBJ1-2; v_gene: TRBV5-1; CDR3nt: TGCGCCAGCAGCTTGGAAGTGGCCTCCTATGGCTACACCTTC; CDR3aa: CASSLEVASYGYTF
abundance: .; d_gene: TRBD2; j_gene: TRBJ2-7; v_gene: TRBV20-1; CDR3nt: TGCAGTGCTAGAGGGGGTGTGCGGGAGCCCCTCTACGAGCAGTACTTC; CDR3aa: CSARGGVREPLYEQYF